The 13 T cell receptor beta chains presented below share a single source sample, sequenced in a study of neurological immune-mediated disorders. A single record per CDR3 protein comes from TCRdb applying MiXCR to the 5' RACE reads. The sample lists under 100,000 distinct CDR3 sequences; approximately 13% were seen once. As to time point: longitudinal time-point 2. What was sequenced was PBMCs. These receptors were collected from a female donor with HTLV-1-associated myelopathy (HAM/TSP).

This clonotype appeared many times. The chain carries TRBV12-3 or TRBV12-4 and TRBJ2-2; D gene unclear. The CDR3 covers 13 residues. The V end lost 3 bases, the J end lost 7 bases, and 9 bases lay between the germline ends. CDR3 amino acids: CASSLSGIGELFF. CDR3 nucleotide sequence: TGTGCCAGCAGTTTGTCCGGAATCGGGGAGCTGTTTTTT.

This clonotype was counted many times. For the CDR3, the DNA is TGTGCCAGCGGATCGGGACAGGAAGCTTTCTTT. It specifies CASGSGQEAFF. The chain recombines TRBV7-9 with TRBJ1-1; 7 bases align to TRBD1. V was pared by 8 bases and J by 8 bases, with 5 bases of the junction left unmatched. The CDR3 covers 11 residues. Germline V CDR1 and CDR2: SEHNR, FQNEAQ (reference sequence).

Ten or more counts support this clonotype. The gene calls are TRBV4-2 and TRBJ2-2; 8 bases match TRBD2. Germline CDR1 and CDR2: LGHNA and YNFKEQ. CDR3 length equals 16 residues. The J segment lost 5 bases and the V segment lost 2 bases, leaving 7 bases of the junction unmatched. CDR3 protein: CASSQRPGGPTGELFF. The CDR3 DNA sequence: TGTGCCAGCAGCCAACGTCCGGGGGGGCCTACCGGGGAGCTGTTTTTT.

Many counts were recorded for this clonotype. This rearrangement joins TRBV12-3 or TRBV12-4 to TRBJ2-7, with a possible D match to TRBD1 (6 bases). The CDR3 has 14 residues. Trimming removed 6 bases from V and 2 bases from J, with 14 bases in between. The CDR3 region is CASRLQGSTYEQYF. The CDR3 DNA follows: TGTGCCAGCAGACTTCAGGGGTCAACCTACGAGCAGTACTTC.

A note on this clonotype: Possible read error: a much larger clone is one base away. The CDR3 coding sequence is TGTGCCAGCAGGCGGGGATATAGCAATCGGCCCCAGCATTTT. Encoded protein: CASRRGYSNRPQHF. V is TRBV2 and J is TRBJ1-5; no firm D call. CDR1 and CDR2 from the germline V gene are SNHLY and FYNNEI. CDR3 length: 14 amino acids.

This clonotype has a count of ten or more. The chain has TRBV4-2 and TRBJ2-2; D remains ambiguous. V was trimmed by 1 base and J by 3 bases, leaving 3 bases between them. The CDR3 extends over 13 amino acids. CDR1 and CDR2 (germline): LGHNA, YNFKEQ. The chain's CDR3 is CASSQVDTGELFF. CDR3 coding DNA: TGTGCCAGCAGCCAAGTAGACACCGGGGAGCTGTTTTTT.

This clonotype has at least ten counts. CDR3 sequence reads: CASSGRGQGAGVQFF. The CDR3 nucleotides are TGTGCCAGCAGTGGACGAGGACAGGGGGCTGGGGTGCAGTTCTTC. This chain joins TRBV6-2 or TRBV6-3 and TRBJ2-1; 11 nucleotides align to TRBD1. The J segment lost 12 bases and the V segment lost 5 bases, leaving 12 bases of the junction unmatched. Germline V gives CDR1 MNHEY, CDR2 SVGEGT. This CDR3 spans 15 amino acids.

In this sample, this clonotype turned up many times. This chain uses TRBV24-1 with TRBJ2-3; no firm D call. This CDR3 has 15 amino acids. Trimming left V 4 bases short and J 2 bases short, with 12 bases between. Germline CDR1 is KGHDR and CDR2 is SFDVKD. As DNA, the CDR3 is TGTGCCACCAGTGACCGCCAAGGCCTCACAGATACGCAGTATTTT. Translation gives CATSDRQGLTDTQYF.

This clonotype was seen more than once but under ten times. This rearrangement joins TRBV27 to TRBJ2-6, with no clear D. V lost 6 bases and J 0 bases, leaving 6 bases between the germline ends. The CDR3 covers 14 residues. Germline V gene lookup returns CDR1 MNHEY and CDR2 SMNVEV (reference sequence). CDR3 region: CASRPFSGANVLTF. In DNA, the CDR3 is TGTGCCAGCAGACCATTCTCTGGGGCCAACGTCCTGACTTTC.

This chain links TRBV3-1 with TRBJ2-3; 13 nucleotides align to TRBD2. The length of the CDR3 is 17 residues. After removal of 4 bases from V and 2 bases from J, the junction contained 6 bases not matched to a gene. Germline assignment: CDR1 LGHDT and CDR2 YNNKEL (reference sequence). CDR3 sequence reads: CASSLHTSGGATDTQYF. The CDR3 nucleotides read TGTGCCAGCAGCCTACATACTAGCGGGGGGGCCACAGATACGCAGTATTTT.

In the case of this clonotype: A much larger clone lies a single base off, so this may be a read error. The gene calls are TRBV27 and TRBJ2-1; D is tentatively TRBD1 or TRBD2 (6 bases each). In germline, CDR1 is MNHEY, CDR2 SMNVEV (reference sequence). There are 15 residues in the CDR3. This CDR3 is CSSSVGGGSYNEQFF. The CDR3 nucleotides are TGTTCCAGCAGCGTGGGGGGCGGCTCCTACAATGAGCAGTTCTTC.

This clonotype was counted many times. The chain employs TRBV5-1 and TRBJ2-5; D not certain. Trimming shortened V by 0 bases and J by 5 bases, and 8 bases separated the two germline ends. Looked up from germline, CDR1 is SGHRS and CDR2 is YFSETQ. The CDR3 runs to 13 residues. CDR3 amino acids: CASSLGLGETQYF. The CDR3 region has the DNA TGCGCCAGCAGCTTGGGGCTTGGGGAGACCCAGTACTTC.

This clonotype appeared many times. The genes are TRBV4-1 and TRBJ2-1; 14 positions match TRBD2. The CDR3 consists of 20 residues. V lost 0 bases and J lost 6; bases outside the gene matches: 13. Germline V gives CDR1 MGHRA, CDR2 YSYEKL. The CDR3 nucleotides read TGCGCCAGCAGCCAAGATAGAGGCAGCGCGGGACTAGCGGGGGTCAATGAGCAGTTCTTC. Translated: CASSQDRGSAGLAGVNEQFF.